Below, 19 T cell receptor beta chains from the same sample are listed, as sequenced in a study of cytomegalovirus exposure and HLA in healthy donors. This PCR relied on a set of 60 Vbeta primers and 13 Jbeta primers. Here immunoSEQ multiplex PCR was the method, and the copy in TCRdb shows in-frame clones only, minus some. This sample has about 160,000 clones, with roughly 80% found just once. Input material: PBMCs. The receptors stem from a man aged 25 to 40 in good health and CMV-seronegative.

This chain joins TRBV5-1 and TRBJ2-5, with D maybe TRBD1 (5 bases). This CDR3 is built from 17 residues. Germline CDR1 and CDR2: SGHRS and YFSETQ. The ends were cut back, 4 bases at V and 1 base at J, with 20 bases in the middle. The DNA of the CDR3 is TGCGCCAGCAGCCTGGTAGGGGTTGGAGCGCCCCAAGAGACCCAGTACTTC. This sequence encodes CASSLVGVGAPQETQYF.

This sequence joins TRBV7-2 and TRBJ1-1, with D perhaps matching TRBD1 (6 bases). The germline V and J ends were trimmed by 6 bases and 12 bases, with 14 bases remaining between them. CDR3 size: 11 residues. CDR1 and CDR2 from the germline V gene are SGHTA and FQGNSA. This chain's CDR3 is CASRTGLETFF. CDR3 nucleotides: TGTGCCAGCAGGACAGGTTTGGAAACTTTCTTT.

V gene TRBV15 combines with J gene TRBJ1-4; D gene uncertain. Germline assignment: CDR1 LNHNV and CDR2 YYDKDF (reference sequence). This CDR3 region has 12 residues. V lost 2 bases to trimming and J lost 10 bases, with 8 bases between them. The CDR3 nucleotides are TGTGCCACCAGCAGAATAGAGGGAAAACTGTTTTTT. It translates to CATSRIEGKLFF.

V is TRBV7-9 and J is TRBJ2-1; unclear D gene. V was clipped by 2 bases and J by 0 bases, with 11 bases between them. The CDR3 loop spans 16 amino acids. Germline CDR1 is SEHNR and CDR2 is FQNEAQ (reference sequence). CDR3 protein: CASSLFSLSSYNEQFF. The CDR3 DNA is TGTGCCAGCAGCTTATTTTCGTTGAGCTCCTACAATGAGCAGTTCTTC.

The chain combines TRBV5-1 with TRBJ2-2; TRBD2 is a possible D gene (6 bases). The CDR3 consists of 17 residues. V lost 4 bases to trimming and J lost 6 bases, with 22 bases between them. Germline CDR1 SGHRS, CDR2 YFSETQ. The CDR3 reads CASSHPGGGTVSGELFF. The CDR3 nucleotides are TGCGCCAGCAGCCATCCAGGTGGCGGGACCGTGTCCGGGGAGCTGTTTTTT. The full variable domain, completed using reference TRBV5-1 and TRBJ2-2, is KAGVTQTPRYLIKTRGQQVTLSCSPISGHRSVSWYQQTPGQGLQFLFEYFSETQRNKGNFPGRFSGRQFSNSRSEMNVSTLELGDSALYLCASSHPGGGTVSGELFFGEGSRLTVL.

The chain is built from TRBV7-2 and TRBJ2-7; 10 bases are a match to TRBD1. Germline V lookup: CDR1 SGHTA, CDR2 FQGNSA. V trimming: 6 bases; J trimming: 3 bases; junction bases outside the gene matches: 8. CDR3 size: 15 residues. CDR3 residues: CASSSGTGVFYEQYF. CDR3 coding DNA: TGTGCCAGCAGTTCGGGGACAGGGGTTTTCTACGAGCAGTACTTC. Filled out from reference TRBV7-2 and TRBJ2-7, the complete variable domain reads GAGVSQSPSNKVTEKGKDVELRCDPISGHTALYWYRQSLGQGLEFLIYFQGNSAPDKSGLPSDRFSAERTGGSVSTLTIQRTQQEDSAVYLCASSSGTGVFYEQYFGPGTRLTVT.

The chain employs TRBV11-3 and TRBJ2-6, with D uncertain. This CDR3 is built from 14 residues. V was cut by 0 bases and J by 4 bases, with 4 bases left in between. Looked up from germline, CDR1 is SGHNT and CDR2 is YENEEA. This CDR3 reads CASSLEAGANVLTF. The CDR3 DNA is TGTGCCAGCAGCTTAGAAGCAGGGGCCAACGTCCTGACTTTC.

CDR3 in amino acids: CASSLQASADTQYF. In nucleotides, the CDR3 is TGTGCCAGCAGTTTGCAGGCTAGCGCAGATACGCAGTATTTT. The chain combines TRBV28 with TRBJ2-3; D possibly corresponds to TRBD2 (6 bases). The V end lost 3 bases, the J end lost 4 bases, and 11 bases lay between the germline ends. The CDR3 spans 14 residues. CDR1 is MDHEN, CDR2 SYDVKM, per germline.

The chain uses TRBV28 and TRBJ1-2, with a possible D match to TRBD1 (6 bases). The V end was cut by 4 bases, the J end by 4 bases, with 13 bases between. CDR3 length: 14 residues. Looked up from germline, CDR1 is MDHEN and CDR2 is SYDVKM. The CDR3 nucleotides are TGTGCCAGCAGTTATCAGGGGCGAAGCTATGGCTACACCTTC. Residues: CASSYQGRSYGYTF.

The chain couples TRBV5-4 to TRBJ2-5, with a tentative D call TRBD2 (5 bases). V lost 4 bases and J 5 bases, leaving 9 bases between the germline ends. The length of the CDR3 is 12 residues. Germline-derived CDR1 and CDR2 are SGHNT and YYREEE (reference sequence). This chain's CDR3 is CASSRPGETQYF. DNA of the CDR3: TGTGCCAGCAGCCGACCGGGGGAGACCCAGTACTTC.

The chain recombines TRBV27 with TRBJ2-2, with D unclear. The CDR3 covers 14 residues. Trimming removed 8 bases at V and 6 bases at J, with 16 bases between. Germline CDR1 and CDR2: MNHEY and SMNVEV (reference sequence). CDR3 region: CASLNSISSGELFF. The CDR3 DNA is TGTGCCAGCCTCAACAGTATATCTTCCGGGGAGCTGTTTTTT.

The chain links TRBV9 to TRBJ1-1, with 7 bases fitting TRBD1. Trimming removed 5 bases from V and 8 bases from J; junction bases left unmatched: 12. From germline, CDR1 is SGDLS and CDR2 YYNGEE. This CDR3 has 14 amino acids. As DNA, the CDR3 is TGTGCCAGCAGGAGGGACAGAGGGGCCCGGGAAGCTTTCTTT. Amino acid sequence: CASRRDRGAREAFF.

The chain uses TRBV5-1 and TRBJ2-3; 7 nucleotides agree with TRBD1. Germline V gene data show CDR1 as SGHRS and CDR2 as YFSETQ. Trimming at V came to 0 bases and at J to 3 bases, leaving 7 bases not matched to a gene. This CDR3 region has 16 residues. The CDR3 loop is CASSLDYKGATDTQYF. The CDR3 DNA follows: TGCGCCAGCAGCTTGGATTATAAGGGGGCGACAGATACGCAGTATTTT.

The chain has TRBV6-6 and TRBJ2-5; D possibly corresponds to TRBD2 (5 bases). Trimming took off 2 bases at V and 5 bases at J, with 12 bases between the two ends. The CDR3 has 14 residues. Germline CDR1 and CDR2: MNHNY and SVGAGI (reference sequence). In DNA form, the CDR3 reads TGTGCCAGCAGTTACACGGGAATTTCGGAGACCCAGTACTTC. Encoded protein: CASSYTGISETQYF.

The rearrangement links TRBV18 to TRBJ2-5, with D hard to call. The DNA end favors TRBJ2-7, so the J call may be wrong. There are 14 residues in the CDR3. Germline V lookup: CDR1 KGHSH, CDR2 LQKENI. The chain's CDR3 is CASSPWQGEVEQYF. The CDR3 bases are TGTGCCAGCTCACCTTGGCAAGGAGAGGTCGAGCAGTACTTC.

The chain combines TRBV7-6 with TRBJ1-5, with 10 bases lining up with TRBD1. Trimming took 4 bases from V and 6 from J; bases not matched to a gene: 6. CDR1 is SGHVS and CDR2 is FNYEAQ in the germline V gene. The CDR3 length is 15 residues. Here the CDR3 reads CASSSGTGEGQPQHF. In DNA form, the CDR3 reads TGTGCCAGCAGCTCCGGGACAGGGGAGGGTCAGCCCCAGCATTTT.

CDR3 region: CASTQGDEQYF. In nucleotides, the CDR3 is TGTGCCAGCACACAGGGAGACGAGCAGTACTTC. V is TRBV6-5 and J is TRBJ2-7; possible D gene TRBD1, 6 bases. The CDR3 loop spans 11 amino acids. V lost 7 bases and J lost 5, with 9 bases in between. Germline CDR1 and CDR2: MNHEY and SVGAGI.

This clone was seen a handful of times. Compared with germline, one end of the junction differs, possibly owing to a read error. Other DNA sequences within the sample encode an identical CDR3. The chain has TRBV7-7 and TRBJ2-5, with a weak D call TRBD1 (7 bases). The CDR3 has 13 amino acids. The germline V gene encodes CDR1 SSHAT and CDR2 FNYEAQ (reference sequence). The CDR3 region is CASSPGGGETQYF. CDR3 DNA: TGTGCTAGCAGCCCCGGAGGGGGCGAGACCCAGTACTTC.

CDR3 nucleotide sequence: TGTGCCTGGAGCATCGGGACAGGGGGCTACGAGCAGTACTTC. Its protein product is CAWSIGTGGYEQYF. V and J are TRBV30 and TRBJ2-7; 11 bases line up with TRBD1. Germline V gene sequence: CDR1 GTSNPN, CDR2 SVGIG (reference sequence). The V segment lost 3 bases and the J segment 3 bases; nucleotides outside the gene matches: 4. There are 14 residues in the CDR3.